These 4 T cell receptor beta chains were sequenced from one sample in a study of cytomegalovirus exposure and HLA in healthy donors. The primer mix had 60 Vbeta and 13 Jbeta primers. Clones were sequenced by immunoSEQ multiplex PCR, and TCRdb holds only the in-frame ones, with some missing. The table shows around 150,000 clones, with about four fifths occurring only once. The sequenced sample was PBMCs. These receptors originate from a woman aged 50 to 60 in good health and CMV-seronegative.

The chain has TRBV7-2 and TRBJ1-5; 9 bases match TRBD1. CDR1 is SGHTA, CDR2 FQGNSA, per germline. V was clipped by 3 bases and J by 6 bases; unmatched bases: 6. This CDR3 contains 15 residues. CDR3 DNA sequence: TGTGCCAGCAGCTTGGGGGACAGGGTCGTTCAGCCCCAGCATTTT. Translation gives CASSLGDRVVQPQHF.

This chain links TRBV5-4 with TRBJ2-1; 8 nucleotides line up with TRBD1. The V segment lost 5 bases and the J segment 4 bases; nucleotides outside the gene matches: 8. The length of the CDR3 is 15 residues. Germline V lookup: CDR1 SGHNT, CDR2 YYREEE (reference sequence). The CDR3 nucleotides read TGTGCCAGCAGTCGATCCGGGACAGGTTACAATGAGCAGTTCTTC. Amino acids: CASSRSGTGYNEQFF.

The chain combines TRBV9 with TRBJ2-2; 9 bases fit TRBD1. This CDR3 spans 14 amino acids. Germline CDR1 is SGDLS and CDR2 is YYNGEE. Losses at the gene ends were 5 bases for V and 5 bases for J; bases not matched to a gene: 4. The CDR3: CASRWTGETGELFF. The CDR3 nucleotides read TGTGCCAGCAGATGGACAGGGGAGACCGGGGAGCTGTTTTTT.

This chain joins TRBV5-1 and TRBJ2-1; 8 nucleotides align to TRBD1. Looked up from germline, CDR1 is SGHRS and CDR2 is YFSETQ. Unmatched junction bases numbered 5, after V lost 0 bases and J lost 9 bases. There are 14 residues in the CDR3. The CDR3 protein is CASSLGTGMGEQFF. CDR3 DNA: TGCGCCAGCAGCTTGGGGACAGGGATGGGTGAGCAGTTCTTC.